One sample yielded the 14 T cell receptor beta chains listed below, sequenced in a study of blood T cell repertoires in COVID-19. Generated by immunoSEQ multiplex PCR, the TCRdb table keeps only in-frame clones and is missing some. In the table there are 200,000 to 250,000 clones, around 88% of which are singletons. The sequenced sample was peripheral blood. The source of these receptors is a woman in her twenties or thirties with COVID-19, enrolled during active disease.

V is TRBV6-5 and J is TRBJ1-2; 8 bases map to TRBD1. Germline lookup yields CDR1 MNHEY and CDR2 SVGAGI. The CDR3 totals 15 residues. The ends lost 7 bases at V and 4 bases at J; junction bases unmatched: 11. The CDR3 bases are TGTGCCAGCACCCCAGGACAGGGCTTTTCCTATGGCTACACCTTC. It yields the protein CASTPGQGFSYGYTF.

This clone is a singleton in its sample. The chain employs TRBV7-8 and TRBJ2-1; 10 bases agree with TRBD2. The CDR3 totals 18 residues. After removal of 0 bases from V and 4 bases from J, the junction contained 9 bases not matched to a gene. Germline V gene lookup returns CDR1 SGHVS and CDR2 FQNEAQ. The CDR3 nucleotides read TGTGCCAGCAGCTTAGCAATCAGCGGGAGGGCGAGATACAATGAGCAGTTCTTC. It translates to CASSLAISGRARYNEQFF.

The chain uses TRBV4-1 and TRBJ2-2; tentatively, D is TRBD2 (6 bases). The germline V gene has CDR1 MGHRA and CDR2 YSYEKL. V was trimmed by 1 base and J by 14 bases, leaving 20 bases between them. The CDR3 loop spans 15 amino acids. CDR3 in DNA: TGCGCCAGCAGCCAAGTCCCGGAGGGCGGAACCCGTCTGTTTTTT. Translating gives CASSQVPEGGTRLFF.

The rearrangement uses TRBV6-1 and TRBJ2-5; 11 bases align to TRBD2. The CDR3 is made up of 16 amino acids. With V trimmed by 3 bases and J by 1 base, 4 bases remained unmatched. Looked up from germline, CDR1 is MNHNS and CDR2 is SASEGT. As DNA, the CDR3 is TGTGCCAGCAGTGAGGGACTAGCGGACGTCCAAGAGACCCAGTACTTC. Its protein is CASSEGLADVQETQYF.

Only one count was recorded for this clone. The chain has TRBV19 and TRBJ1-5; a weak D match, TRBD1 (5 bases). The CDR3 is 14 amino acids. Trimming shortened V by 4 bases and J by 5 bases, and 12 bases separated the two germline ends. CDR1 is LNHDA and CDR2 is SQIVND in the germline V gene (reference sequence). The CDR3 loop is CASSTRRGDQPQHF. The CDR3, as DNA: TGTGCCAGTAGTACGAGGCGGGGCGATCAGCCCCAGCATTTT.

The rearrangement uses TRBV6-4 and TRBJ1-2, with 7 bases aligning to TRBD1. Germline V gene lookup returns CDR1 MRHNA and CDR2 SNTAGT. The CDR3 runs to 14 residues. V was pared by 8 bases and J by 3 bases, with 9 bases of the junction left unmatched. The CDR3 loop reads CASVVGQSYYGYTF. CDR3 in DNA: TGTGCCAGCGTTGTGGGACAGTCTTACTATGGCTACACCTTC.

V gene TRBV7-2 combines with J gene TRBJ2-7, with D possibly being TRBD2 (5 bases). V lost 2 bases and J lost 7, with 9 bases in between. This CDR3 comprises 12 residues. Germline loops: CDR1 SGHTA, CDR2 FQGNSA. CDR3 region: CASSLLPGEQYF. CDR3 nucleotides: TGTGCCAGCAGCTTACTTCCGGGGGAGCAGTACTTC.

The chain carries TRBV6-2 or TRBV6-3 and TRBJ1-2; D possibly corresponds to TRBD1 (6 bases). V lost 6 bases to trimming and J lost 11 bases, with 16 bases between them. This CDR3 has 12 residues. CDR1 is MNHEY and CDR2 is SVGEGT in the germline V gene. The CDR3 is CASSPDRTRYTF. CDR3 bases: TGTGCCAGCAGCCCCGACAGGACCCGGTACACCTTC.

The genes are TRBV2 and TRBJ1-5; no definite D call. The CDR3 is 14 residues long. The germline V gene has CDR1 SNHLY and CDR2 FYNNEI. V dropped 3 bases and J dropped 6 bases, with 12 bases sitting between them. DNA of the CDR3: TGTGCCAGCAGTGATCGGGTGGGTGGTCAGCCCCAGCATTTT. Residues: CASSDRVGGQPQHF.

The gene calls are TRBV5-1 and TRBJ1-1; 7 bases agree with TRBD1. V gave up 6 bases and J gave up 1 base; unmatched junction bases: 6. Germline V gene sequence: CDR1 SGHRS, CDR2 YFSETQ. The CDR3 has 14 residues. The DNA of the CDR3 is TGCGCCAGCACCTGGACAGGACCGAACACTGAAGCTTTCTTT. Protein sequence: CASTWTGPNTEAFF. The whole variable domain, filled in from reference TRBV5-1 and TRBJ1-1, reads KAGVTQTPRYLIKTRGQQVTLSCSPISGHRSVSWYQQTPGQGLQFLFEYFSETQRNKGNFPGRFSGRQFSNSRSEMNVSTLELGDSALYLCASTWTGPNTEAFFGQGTRLTVV.

This clone occurred once. The chain joins TRBV6-5 to TRBJ1-5, with 7 bases that match TRBD1. V dropped 4 bases and J dropped 0; count of bases not matched to a gene: 3. From germline, CDR1 is MNHEY and CDR2 SVGAGI. This CDR3 region has 15 residues. CDR3 DNA: TGTGCCAGCAGTTCCGGGACAGATAGCAATCAGCCCCAGCATTTT. Encoded protein: CASSSGTDSNQPQHF.

The chain recombines TRBV29-1 with TRBJ1-1; 9 bases line up with TRBD1. The CDR3 is 13 residues long. Trimming took 6 bases from V and 1 from J; bases not matched to a gene: 3. Looked up from germline, CDR1 is SQVTM and CDR2 is ANQGSEA. The CDR3 loop is CSVNRGRNTEAFF. CDR3 DNA: TGCAGCGTGAACAGGGGGCGGAACACTGAAGCTTTCTTT.

The rearrangement links TRBV6-5 to TRBJ2-1; no clear D. Trimming cost V 4 bases and J 6 bases, with 4 bases left between them. This CDR3 is 11 amino acids long. Germline V gene lookup returns CDR1 MNHEY and CDR2 SVGAGI. For the CDR3, the DNA is TGTGCCAGCAGTTTCGGCAATGAGCAGTTCTTC. Its protein product is CASSFGNEQFF.

J is TRBJ2-2 and V is TRBV6-5; 8 nucleotides line up with TRBD2. V shed 8 bases and J 5 bases; nucleotides not matched to a gene: 10. This CDR3 comprises 15 residues. CDR1 MNHEY and CDR2 SVGAGI come from the germline V gene. The CDR3 DNA is TGTGCCAGCGGTCACGGGGGGGGACAAACCGGGGAGCTGTTTTTT. It is translated as CASGHGGGQTGELFF.